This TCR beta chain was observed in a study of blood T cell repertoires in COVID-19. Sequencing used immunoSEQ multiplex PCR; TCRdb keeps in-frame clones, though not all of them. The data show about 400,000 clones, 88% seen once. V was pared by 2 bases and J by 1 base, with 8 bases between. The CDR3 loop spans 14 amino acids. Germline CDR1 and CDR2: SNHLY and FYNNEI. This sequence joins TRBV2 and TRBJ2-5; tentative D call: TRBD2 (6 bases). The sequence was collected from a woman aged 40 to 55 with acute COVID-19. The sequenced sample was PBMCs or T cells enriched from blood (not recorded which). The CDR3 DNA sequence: TGTGCCAGCAGTGAATCGCGGGGCCAAGAGACCCAGTACTTC. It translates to CASSESRGQETQYF.